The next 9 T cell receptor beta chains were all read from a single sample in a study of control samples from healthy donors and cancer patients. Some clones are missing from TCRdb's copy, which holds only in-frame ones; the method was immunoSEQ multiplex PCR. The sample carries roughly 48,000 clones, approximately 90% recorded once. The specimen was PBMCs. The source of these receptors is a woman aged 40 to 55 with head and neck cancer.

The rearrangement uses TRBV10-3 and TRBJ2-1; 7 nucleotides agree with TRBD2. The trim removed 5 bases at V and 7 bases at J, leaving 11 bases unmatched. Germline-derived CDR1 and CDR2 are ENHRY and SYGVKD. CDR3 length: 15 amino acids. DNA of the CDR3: TGTGCCATCAGTACTTGGAGCGGGAATATGAATGAGCAGTTCTTC. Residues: CAISTWSGNMNEQFF.

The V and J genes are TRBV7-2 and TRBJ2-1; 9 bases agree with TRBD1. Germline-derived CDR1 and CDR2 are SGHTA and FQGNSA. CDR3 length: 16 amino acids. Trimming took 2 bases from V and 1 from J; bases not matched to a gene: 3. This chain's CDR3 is CASSLTGGESYNEQFF. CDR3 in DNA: TGTGCCAGCAGCTTAACAGGGGGCGAGTCCTACAATGAGCAGTTCTTC.

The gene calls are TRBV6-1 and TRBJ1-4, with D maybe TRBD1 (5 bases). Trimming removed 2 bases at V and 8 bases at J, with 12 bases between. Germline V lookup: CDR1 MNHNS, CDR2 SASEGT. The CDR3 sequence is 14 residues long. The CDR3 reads CASSERGAGEKLFF. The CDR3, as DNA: TGTGCCAGCAGTGAAAGGGGTGCGGGGGAAAAACTGTTTTTT.

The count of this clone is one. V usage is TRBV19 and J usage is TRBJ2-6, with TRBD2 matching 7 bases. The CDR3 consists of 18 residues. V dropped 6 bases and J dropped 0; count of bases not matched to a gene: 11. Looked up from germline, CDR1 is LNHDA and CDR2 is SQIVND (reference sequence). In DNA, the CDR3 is TGTGCCAGTAGGACGCCGGGACTACCACTCTCTGGGGCCAACGTCCTGACTTTC. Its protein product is CASRTPGLPLSGANVLTF. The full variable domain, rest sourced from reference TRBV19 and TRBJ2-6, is DGGITQSPKYLFRKEGQNVTLSCEQNLNHDAMYWYRQDPGQGLRLIYYSQIVNDFQKGDIAEGYSVSREKKESFPLTVTSAQKNPTAFYLCASRTPGLPLSGANVLTFGAGSRLTVL.

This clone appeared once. CDR3 sequence: CASSLEPGRPSPLHF. The CDR3 DNA follows: TGCGCCAGCAGCTTGGAGCCGGGGCGACCTTCACCCCTCCACTTT. V usage is TRBV5-1 and J usage is TRBJ1-6; perhaps TRBD1 as D (5 bases). Germline-derived CDR1 and CDR2 are SGHRS and YFSETQ. The CDR3 consists of 15 residues. V shed 0 bases and J shed 9 bases, with 13 bases lying between them.

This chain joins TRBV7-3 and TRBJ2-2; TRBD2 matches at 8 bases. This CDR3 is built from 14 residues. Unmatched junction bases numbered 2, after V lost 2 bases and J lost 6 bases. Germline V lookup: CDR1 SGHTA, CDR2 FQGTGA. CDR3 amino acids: CASSLAGGPGELFF. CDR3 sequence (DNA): TGTGCCAGCAGCTTAGCGGGAGGCCCCGGGGAGCTGTTTTTT.

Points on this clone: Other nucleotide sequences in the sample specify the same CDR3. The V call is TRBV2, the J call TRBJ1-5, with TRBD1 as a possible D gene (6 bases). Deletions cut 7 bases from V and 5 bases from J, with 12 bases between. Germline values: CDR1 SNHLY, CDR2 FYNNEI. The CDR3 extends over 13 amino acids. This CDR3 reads CASIRGRDQPQHF. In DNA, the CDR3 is TGTGCCAGCATACGGGGGCGGGATCAGCCCCAGCATTTT.

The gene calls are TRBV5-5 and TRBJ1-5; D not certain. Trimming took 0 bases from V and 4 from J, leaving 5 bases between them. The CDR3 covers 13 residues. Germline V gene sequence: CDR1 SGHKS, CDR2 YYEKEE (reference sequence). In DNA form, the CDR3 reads TGTGCCAGCAGCTTGGCCTTGAATCAGCCCCAGCATTTT. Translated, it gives CASSLALNQPQHF.

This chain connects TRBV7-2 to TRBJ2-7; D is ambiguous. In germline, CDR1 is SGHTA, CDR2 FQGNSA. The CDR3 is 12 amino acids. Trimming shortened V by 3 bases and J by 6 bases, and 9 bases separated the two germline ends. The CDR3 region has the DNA TGTGCCAGCAGCTTCGTTGGGATCGAGCAGTACTTC. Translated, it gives CASSFVGIEQYF. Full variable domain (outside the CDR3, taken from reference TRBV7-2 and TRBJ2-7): GAGVSQSPSNKVTEKGKDVELRCDPISGHTALYWYRQSLGQGLEFLIYFQGNSAPDKSGLPSDRFSAERTGGSVSTLTIQRTQQEDSAVYLCASSFVGIEQYFGPGTRLTVT.